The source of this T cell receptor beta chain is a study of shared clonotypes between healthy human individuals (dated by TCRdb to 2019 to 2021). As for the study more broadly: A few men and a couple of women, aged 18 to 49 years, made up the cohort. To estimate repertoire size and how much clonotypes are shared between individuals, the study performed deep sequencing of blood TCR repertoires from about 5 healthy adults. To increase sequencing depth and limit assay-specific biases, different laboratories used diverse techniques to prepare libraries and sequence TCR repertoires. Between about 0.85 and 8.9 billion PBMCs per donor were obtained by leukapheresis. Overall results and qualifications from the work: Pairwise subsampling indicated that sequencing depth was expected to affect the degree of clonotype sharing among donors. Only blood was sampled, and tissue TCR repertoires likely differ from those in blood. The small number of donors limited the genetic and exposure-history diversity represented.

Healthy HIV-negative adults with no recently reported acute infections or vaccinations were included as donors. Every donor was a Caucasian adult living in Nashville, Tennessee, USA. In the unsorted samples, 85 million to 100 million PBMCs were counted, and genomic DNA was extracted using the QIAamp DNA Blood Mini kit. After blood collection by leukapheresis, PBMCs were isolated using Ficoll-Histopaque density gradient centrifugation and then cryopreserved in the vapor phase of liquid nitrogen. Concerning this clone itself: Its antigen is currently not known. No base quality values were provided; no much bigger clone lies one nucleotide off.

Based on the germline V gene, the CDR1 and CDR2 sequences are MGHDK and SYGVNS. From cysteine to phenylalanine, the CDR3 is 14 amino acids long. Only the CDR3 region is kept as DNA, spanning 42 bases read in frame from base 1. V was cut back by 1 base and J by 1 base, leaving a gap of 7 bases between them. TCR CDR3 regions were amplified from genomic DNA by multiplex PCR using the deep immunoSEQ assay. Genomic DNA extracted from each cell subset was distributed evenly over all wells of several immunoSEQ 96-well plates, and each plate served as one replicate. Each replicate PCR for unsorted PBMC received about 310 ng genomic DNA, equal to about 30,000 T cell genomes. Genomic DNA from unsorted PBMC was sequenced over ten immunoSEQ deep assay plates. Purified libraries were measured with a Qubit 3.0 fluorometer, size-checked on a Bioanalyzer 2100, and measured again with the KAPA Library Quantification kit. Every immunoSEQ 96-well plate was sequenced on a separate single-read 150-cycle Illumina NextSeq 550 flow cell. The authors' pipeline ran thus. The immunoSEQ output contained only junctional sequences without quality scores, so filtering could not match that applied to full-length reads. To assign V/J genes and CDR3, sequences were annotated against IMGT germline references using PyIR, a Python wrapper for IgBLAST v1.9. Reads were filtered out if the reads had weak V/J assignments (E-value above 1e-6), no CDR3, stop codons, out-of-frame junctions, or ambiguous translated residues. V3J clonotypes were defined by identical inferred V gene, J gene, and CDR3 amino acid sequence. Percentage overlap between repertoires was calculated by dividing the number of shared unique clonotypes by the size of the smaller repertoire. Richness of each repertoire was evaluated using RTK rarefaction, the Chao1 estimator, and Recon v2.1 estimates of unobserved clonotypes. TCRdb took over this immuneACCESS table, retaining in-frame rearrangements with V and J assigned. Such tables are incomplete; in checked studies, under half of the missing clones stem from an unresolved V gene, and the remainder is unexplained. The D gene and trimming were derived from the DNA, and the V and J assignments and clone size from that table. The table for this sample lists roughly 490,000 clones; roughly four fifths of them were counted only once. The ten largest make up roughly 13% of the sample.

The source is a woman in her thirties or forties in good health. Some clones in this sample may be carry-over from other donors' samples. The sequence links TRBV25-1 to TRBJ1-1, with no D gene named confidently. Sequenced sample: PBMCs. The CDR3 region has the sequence CASSEWSENTEAFF. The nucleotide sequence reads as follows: TGTGCCAGCAGTGAATGGAGCGAGAACACTGAAGCTTTCTTT.